A single sample is the source of the 13 T cell receptor beta chains below, sequenced in a study of T cell responses to AZD1222 COVID-19 vaccine. Measured with immunoSEQ multiplex PCR; TCRdb has only the in-frame clones, and not every one. This sample has around 65,000 clones, with roughly 70% found just once. This specimen consisted of peripheral blood, obtained on day 0 of AZD1222 vaccination. The receptor set was obtained from an adult in good health.

This clone is a singleton in its sample. The CDR3 here is CASSRDTANTGELFF. CDR3 bases: TGTGCCAGCAGTCGGGACACCGCGAACACCGGGGAGCTGTTTTTT. The V gene is TRBV6-5, the J gene TRBJ2-2, with D possibly being TRBD1 (6 bases). Trimming cost V 5 bases and J 0 bases, with 10 bases left between them. The CDR3 extends over 15 amino acids. The germline V gene encodes CDR1 MNHEY and CDR2 SVGAGI.

J is TRBJ2-7 and V is TRBV4-1; tentative D call: TRBD2 (5 bases). The germline V and J ends were trimmed by 0 bases and 2 bases, with 14 bases remaining between them. Germline CDR1 and CDR2: MGHRA and YSYEKL. This CDR3 comprises 16 residues. The CDR3 here is CASSQDVLGSTYEQYF. The DNA for the CDR3 is TGCGCCAGCAGCCAAGATGTACTGGGGAGCACCTACGAGCAGTACTTC.

The V and J genes are TRBV7-3 and TRBJ1-1; D might be TRBD1 (5 bases). The germline CDR1 and CDR2 sequences are SGHTA and FQGTGA. Trimming pared 5 bases from V and 10 bases from J, leaving 14 bases between. This CDR3 has 12 residues. The CDR3, as DNA: TGTGCCAGCAGCCTGGCAGGGTCTCGAGCTTTCTTT. It is translated as CASSLAGSRAFF. Full variable domain (remainder filled in from reference TRBV7-3 and TRBJ1-1): GAGVSQTPSNKVTEKGKYVELRCDPISGHTALYWYRQSLGQGPEFLIYFQGTGAADDSGLPNDRFFAVRPEGSVSTLKIQRTERGDSAVYLCASSLAGSRAFFGQGTRLTVV.

V usage is TRBV30 and J usage is TRBJ2-7; maybe TRBD2 (6 bases). This CDR3 has 15 residues. V dropped 4 bases and J dropped 6 bases, with 22 bases sitting between them. Germline CDR1 GTSNPN, CDR2 SVGIG (reference sequence). CDR3 amino acids: CAWTLIGTPLGEQYF. The DNA for the CDR3 is TGTGCCTGGACCCTCATAGGGACTCCTCTGGGCGAGCAGTACTTC.

This chain connects TRBV3-1 (or the pseudogene TRBV3-2) to TRBJ1-1; 7 nucleotides align to TRBD1. Germline-derived CDR1 and CDR2 are LGHDT and YNNKEL (reference sequence). This CDR3 is built from 14 residues. Trimming removed 3 bases from V and 3 bases from J; junction bases left unmatched: 4. The CDR3 DNA is TGTGCCAGCAGCCAGGGACAGAGGGACACTGAAGCTTTCTTT. Encoded protein: CASSQGQRDTEAFF.

The chain links TRBV28 to TRBJ1-1; D is ambiguous. This CDR3 region has 14 residues. The V end lost 6 bases, the J end lost 1 base, and 12 bases lay between the germline ends. Germline CDR1 is MDHEN and CDR2 is SYDVKM. The CDR3 here is CASSSRVSNTEAFF. CDR3 in DNA: TGTGCCAGCAGCTCCCGGGTTTCGAACACTGAAGCTTTCTTT.

This clone has a single count. The chain combines TRBV11-2 with TRBJ2-7, with D possibly being TRBD2 (6 bases). This CDR3 contains 13 residues. Germline V gene lookup returns CDR1 SGHAT and CDR2 FQNNGV. With 8 bases removed from V and 2 bases from J, the gap between germline ends came to 13 bases. DNA of the CDR3: TGTGCCAGCCTACTAGCCGGCACCTACGAGCAGTACTTC. The encoded protein is CASLLAGTYEQYF.

V usage is TRBV28 and J usage is TRBJ2-7; D is possibly TRBD1 or TRBD2 (5 bases each). This CDR3 spans 13 amino acids. V was pared by 4 bases and J by 4 bases, with 11 bases between. The germline V gene has CDR1 MDHEN and CDR2 SYDVKM. The CDR3 sequence: CASSSGAGYEQYF. Written as DNA, the CDR3 is TGTGCCAGCAGTTCCGGGGCGGGTTACGAGCAGTACTTC.

The chain uses TRBV5-8 and TRBJ1-6; 7 bases match TRBD1. Germline assignment: CDR1 SGHTS and CDR2 YDEGEE. Germline trimming cut 7 bases from V and 6 bases from J; bases unmatched to any gene: 4. The CDR3 has 13 residues. The CDR3 reads CASPGTVNSPLHF. The DNA of the CDR3 is TGTGCCAGCCCAGGGACAGTTAATTCACCCCTCCACTTT.

This clone was recorded once. The chain recombines TRBV5-6 with TRBJ2-1, with D perhaps matching TRBD1 (5 bases). Trimming removed 0 bases from V and 1 base from J, with 8 bases in between. CDR1 is SGHDT and CDR2 is YYEEEE in the germline V gene. The CDR3 consists of 15 residues. The CDR3 nucleotides read TGTGCCAGCAGCTTGGTGACAGTTTCCTACAATGAGCAGTTCTTC. Translated: CASSLVTVSYNEQFF.

The rearrangement links TRBV7-2 to TRBJ2-7; D is unresolved. The CDR3 is made up of 13 amino acids. V was cut by 3 bases and J by 1 base, with 7 bases left in between. From germline, CDR1 is SGHTA and CDR2 FQGNSA. The CDR3 sequence: CASSLPNSYEQYF. CDR3 in DNA: TGTGCCAGCAGCTTGCCGAATTCCTACGAGCAGTACTTC.

V and J are TRBV2 and TRBJ1-1; D uncertain. CDR1 is SNHLY, CDR2 FYNNEI, per germline. The CDR3 totals 13 residues. Trimming pared 5 bases from V and 6 bases from J, leaving 13 bases between. The CDR3 DNA is TGTGCCAGCAGTAAGAAGTGGAGCCCTGAAGCTTTCTTT. Protein sequence: CASSKKWSPEAFF.

The chain joins TRBV24-1 to TRBJ2-3; tentative D call: TRBD2 (7 bases). The CDR3 sequence is 14 residues long. V lost 4 bases to trimming and J lost 4 bases, with 11 bases between them. CDR1 and CDR2 from the germline V gene are KGHDR and SFDVKD. CDR3 nucleotides: TGTGCCACCAGTGAACAGGGAGGGCCAGATACGCAGTATTTT. Its protein product is CATSEQGGPDTQYF.